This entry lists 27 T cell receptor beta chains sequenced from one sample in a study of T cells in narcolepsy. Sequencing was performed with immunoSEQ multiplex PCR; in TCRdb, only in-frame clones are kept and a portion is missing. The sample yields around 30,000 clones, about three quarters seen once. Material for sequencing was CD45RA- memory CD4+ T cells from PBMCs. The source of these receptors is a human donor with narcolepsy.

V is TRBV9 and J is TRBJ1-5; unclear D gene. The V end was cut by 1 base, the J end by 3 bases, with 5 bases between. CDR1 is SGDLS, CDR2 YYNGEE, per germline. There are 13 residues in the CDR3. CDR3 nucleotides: TGTGCCAGCAGCGTATATGACAATCAGCCCCAGCATTTT. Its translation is CASSVYDNQPQHF.

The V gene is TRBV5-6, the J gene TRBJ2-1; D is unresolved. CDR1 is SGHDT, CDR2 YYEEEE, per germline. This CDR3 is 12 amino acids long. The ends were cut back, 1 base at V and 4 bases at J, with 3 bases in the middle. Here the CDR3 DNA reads TGTGCCAGCAGCTTGCAATACAATGAGCAGTTCTTC. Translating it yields CASSLQYNEQFF.

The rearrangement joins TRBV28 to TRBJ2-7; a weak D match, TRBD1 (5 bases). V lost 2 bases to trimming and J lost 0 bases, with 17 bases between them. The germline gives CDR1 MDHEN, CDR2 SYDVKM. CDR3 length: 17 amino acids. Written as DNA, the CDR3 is TGTGCCAGCAGTTTAGGGGCTCTGACCTTAAGCTCCTACGAGCAGTACTTC. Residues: CASSLGALTLSSYEQYF.

The CDR3 DNA reads as TGTGCCAGCAGCCAACAGGGGCCCGGGGGCGAGCAGTACTTC. As protein: CASSQQGPGGEQYF. The chain employs TRBV7-3 and TRBJ2-7, with D possibly being TRBD1 (7 bases). Germline V gene data show CDR1 as SGHTA and CDR2 as FQGTGA. This CDR3 contains 14 residues. The V end lost 5 bases, the J end lost 6 bases, and 17 bases lay between the germline ends.

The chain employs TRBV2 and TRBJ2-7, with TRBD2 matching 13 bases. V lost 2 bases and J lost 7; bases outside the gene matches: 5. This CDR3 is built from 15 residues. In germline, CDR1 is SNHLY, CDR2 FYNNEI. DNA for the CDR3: TGTGCCAGCAGTGAAACACTAGCGGGAGGGGGGGAGCAGTACTTC. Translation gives CASSETLAGGGEQYF.

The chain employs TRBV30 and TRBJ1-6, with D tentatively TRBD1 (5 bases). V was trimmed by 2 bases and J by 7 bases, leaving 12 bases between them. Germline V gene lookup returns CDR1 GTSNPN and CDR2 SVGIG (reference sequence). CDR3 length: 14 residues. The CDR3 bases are TGTGCCTGGAGTAGAGGCCAGGGAAATTCACCCCTCCACTTT. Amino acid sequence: CAWSRGQGNSPLHF.

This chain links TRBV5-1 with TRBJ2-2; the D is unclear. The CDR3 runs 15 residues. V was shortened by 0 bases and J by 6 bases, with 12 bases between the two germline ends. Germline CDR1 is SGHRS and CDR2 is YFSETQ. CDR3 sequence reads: CASSLDDARPGELFF. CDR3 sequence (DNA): TGCGCCAGCAGCTTGGATGATGCTCGACCCGGGGAGCTGTTTTTT.

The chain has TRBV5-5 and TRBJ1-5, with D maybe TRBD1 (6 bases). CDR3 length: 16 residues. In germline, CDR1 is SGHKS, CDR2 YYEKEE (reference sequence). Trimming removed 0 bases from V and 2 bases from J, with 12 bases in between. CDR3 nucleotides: TGTGCCAGCAGCTTGGGATCGGCAGGGGGCAATCAGCCCCAGCATTTT. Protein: CASSLGSAGGNQPQHF.

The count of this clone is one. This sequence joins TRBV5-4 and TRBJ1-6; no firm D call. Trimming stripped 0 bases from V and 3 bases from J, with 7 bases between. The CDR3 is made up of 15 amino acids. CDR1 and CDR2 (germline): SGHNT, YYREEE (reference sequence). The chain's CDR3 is CASSLGQNYNSPLHF. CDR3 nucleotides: TGTGCCAGCAGCTTGGGGCAAAACTATAATTCACCCCTCCACTTT.

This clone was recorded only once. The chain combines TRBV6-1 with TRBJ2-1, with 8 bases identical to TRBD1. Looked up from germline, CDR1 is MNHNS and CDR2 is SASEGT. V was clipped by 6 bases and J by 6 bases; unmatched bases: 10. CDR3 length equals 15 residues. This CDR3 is CASRDRAVGVNEQFF. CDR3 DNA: TGTGCCAGCAGGGACAGGGCGGTAGGTGTCAATGAGCAGTTCTTC.

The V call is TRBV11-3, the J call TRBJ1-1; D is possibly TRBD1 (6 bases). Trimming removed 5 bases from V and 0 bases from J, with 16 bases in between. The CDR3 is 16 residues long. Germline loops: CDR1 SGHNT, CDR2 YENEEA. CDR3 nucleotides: TGTGCCAGCAGCCCCTCGACAGGACGCATGAACACTGAAGCTTTCTTT. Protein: CASSPSTGRMNTEAFF.

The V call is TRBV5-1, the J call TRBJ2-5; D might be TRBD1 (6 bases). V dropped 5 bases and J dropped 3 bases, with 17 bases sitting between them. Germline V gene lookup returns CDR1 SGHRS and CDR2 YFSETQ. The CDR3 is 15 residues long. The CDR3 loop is CASRGTTLQKETQYF. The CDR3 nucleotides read TGCGCCAGCAGGGGGACAACACTCCAGAAAGAGACCCAGTACTTC.

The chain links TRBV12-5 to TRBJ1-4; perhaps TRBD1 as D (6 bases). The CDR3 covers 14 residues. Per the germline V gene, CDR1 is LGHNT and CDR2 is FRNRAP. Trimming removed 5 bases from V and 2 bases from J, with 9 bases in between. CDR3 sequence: CASGLQGTNEKLFF. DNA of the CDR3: TGTGCTAGTGGTCTTCAGGGGACTAATGAAAAACTGTTTTTT.

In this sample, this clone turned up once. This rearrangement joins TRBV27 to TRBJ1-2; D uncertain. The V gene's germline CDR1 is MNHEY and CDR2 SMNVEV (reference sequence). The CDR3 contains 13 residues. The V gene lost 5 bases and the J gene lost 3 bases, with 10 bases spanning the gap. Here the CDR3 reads CASSGTGDYGYTF. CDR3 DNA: TGTGCCAGCAGTGGTACTGGGGACTATGGCTACACCTTC.

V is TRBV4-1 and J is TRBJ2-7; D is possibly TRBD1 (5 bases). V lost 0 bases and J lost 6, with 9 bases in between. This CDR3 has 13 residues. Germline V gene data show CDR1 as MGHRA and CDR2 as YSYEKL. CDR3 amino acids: CASSQEGPGEQYF. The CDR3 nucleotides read TGCGCCAGCAGCCAAGAGGGGCCGGGCGAGCAGTACTTC.

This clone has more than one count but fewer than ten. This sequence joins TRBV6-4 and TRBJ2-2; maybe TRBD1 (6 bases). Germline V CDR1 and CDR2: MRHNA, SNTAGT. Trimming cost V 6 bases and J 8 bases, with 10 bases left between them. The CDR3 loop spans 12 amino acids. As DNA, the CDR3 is TGTGCCAGCAGCAACAGGGCTGGGGAGCTGTTTTTT. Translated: CASSNRAGELFF.

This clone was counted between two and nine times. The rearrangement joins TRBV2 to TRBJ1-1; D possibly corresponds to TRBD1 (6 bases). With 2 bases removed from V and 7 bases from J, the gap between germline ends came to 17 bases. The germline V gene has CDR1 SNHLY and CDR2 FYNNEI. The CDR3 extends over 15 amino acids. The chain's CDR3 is CASSESAGGPSEAFF. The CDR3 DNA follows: TGTGCCAGCAGTGAATCGGCGGGGGGGCCGAGTGAAGCTTTCTTT.

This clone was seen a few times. CDR3 amino acids: CASNSGFGSPLHF. CDR3 DNA sequence: TGCGCCAGCAATTCGGGGTTCGGTTCACCCCTCCACTTT. The genes are TRBV10-1 and TRBJ1-6; D is unclear. The CDR3 has 13 residues. Germline V gene sequence: CDR1 WNHNN, CDR2 SYGVQD (reference sequence). Between the trimmed V and J ends, which lost 7 bases and 9 bases, there was a span of 13 bases.

DNA for the CDR3: TGTGCCAGCAGCGGCCCCGGCAGGAACACTGAAGCTTTCTTT. Translation: CASSGPGRNTEAFF. This chain links TRBV6-1 with TRBJ1-1; D uncertain. The V gene lost 6 bases and the J gene lost 1 base, with 12 bases spanning the gap. The CDR3 totals 14 residues. Germline assignment: CDR1 MNHNS and CDR2 SASEGT.

The CDR3 reads CASSLDRGNQETQYF. CDR3 nucleotides: TGTGCCAGCAGCTTAGACAGGGGAAACCAAGAGACCCAGTACTTC. This rearrangement joins TRBV11-2 to TRBJ2-5; tentative D call: TRBD1 (6 bases). CDR1 is SGHAT, CDR2 FQNNGV, per germline. Trimming left V 0 bases short and J 0 bases short, with 8 bases between. The CDR3 has 15 amino acids.

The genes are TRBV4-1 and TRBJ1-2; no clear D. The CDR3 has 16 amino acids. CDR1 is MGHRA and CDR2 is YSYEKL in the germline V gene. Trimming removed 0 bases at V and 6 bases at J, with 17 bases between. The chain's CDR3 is CASSQEAGILYDGYTF. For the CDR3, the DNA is TGCGCCAGCAGCCAAGAGGCAGGTATACTATATGATGGCTACACCTTC.

CDR3: CASSLSTGSYEQYF. The CDR3 nucleotides read TGTGCCAGCAGCTTAAGCACCGGATCCTACGAGCAGTACTTC. The chain has TRBV7-2 and TRBJ2-7; D unresolved. The CDR3 is made up of 14 amino acids. CDR1 and CDR2 (germline): SGHTA, FQGNSA. V lost 2 bases and J 1 base, leaving 9 bases between the germline ends. Looking up the rest from reference TRBV7-2 and TRBJ2-7 gives the full variable domain: GAGVSQSPSNKVTEKGKDVELRCDPISGHTALYWYRQSLGQGLEFLIYFQGNSAPDKSGLPSDRFSAERTGGSVSTLTIQRTQQEDSAVYLCASSLSTGSYEQYFGPGTRLTVT.

CDR3 sequence: CASSGSRDLPYEQYF. The CDR3 DNA is TGTGCCAGCAGTGGAAGCCGGGACCTACCCTACGAGCAGTACTTC. The chain uses TRBV28 and TRBJ2-7; D possibly uses TRBD1 or TRBD2 (5 bases each). The CDR3 totals 15 residues. With 5 bases removed from V and 2 bases from J, the gap between germline ends came to 16 bases. Germline V CDR1 and CDR2: MDHEN, SYDVKM.

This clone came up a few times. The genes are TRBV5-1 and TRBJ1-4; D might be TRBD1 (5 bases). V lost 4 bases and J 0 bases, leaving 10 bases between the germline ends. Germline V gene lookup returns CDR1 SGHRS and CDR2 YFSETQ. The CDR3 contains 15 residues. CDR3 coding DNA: TGCGCCAGCAGCCGGACAATTGCAACTAATGAAAAACTGTTTTTT. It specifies CASSRTIATNEKLFF.

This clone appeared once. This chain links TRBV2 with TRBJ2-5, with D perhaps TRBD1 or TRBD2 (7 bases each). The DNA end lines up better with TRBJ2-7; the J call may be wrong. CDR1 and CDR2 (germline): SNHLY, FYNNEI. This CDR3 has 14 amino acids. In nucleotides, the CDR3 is TGTGCCAGCAGTCGACAGGGAGGGTCCTACGAGCAGTACTTC. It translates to CASSRQGGSYEQYF.

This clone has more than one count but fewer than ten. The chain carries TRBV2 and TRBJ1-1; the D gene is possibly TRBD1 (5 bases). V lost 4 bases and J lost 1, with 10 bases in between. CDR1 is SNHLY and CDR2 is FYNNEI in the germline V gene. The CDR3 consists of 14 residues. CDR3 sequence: CASSAVRGNTEAFF. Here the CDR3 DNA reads TGTGCCAGCAGTGCGGTAAGGGGGAACACTGAAGCTTTCTTT.

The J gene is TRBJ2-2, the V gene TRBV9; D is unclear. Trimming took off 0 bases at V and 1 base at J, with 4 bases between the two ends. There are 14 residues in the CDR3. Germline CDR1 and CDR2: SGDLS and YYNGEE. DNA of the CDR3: TGTGCCAGCAGCGTAGCAGGGAACACCGGGGAGCTGTTTTTT. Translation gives CASSVAGNTGELFF.